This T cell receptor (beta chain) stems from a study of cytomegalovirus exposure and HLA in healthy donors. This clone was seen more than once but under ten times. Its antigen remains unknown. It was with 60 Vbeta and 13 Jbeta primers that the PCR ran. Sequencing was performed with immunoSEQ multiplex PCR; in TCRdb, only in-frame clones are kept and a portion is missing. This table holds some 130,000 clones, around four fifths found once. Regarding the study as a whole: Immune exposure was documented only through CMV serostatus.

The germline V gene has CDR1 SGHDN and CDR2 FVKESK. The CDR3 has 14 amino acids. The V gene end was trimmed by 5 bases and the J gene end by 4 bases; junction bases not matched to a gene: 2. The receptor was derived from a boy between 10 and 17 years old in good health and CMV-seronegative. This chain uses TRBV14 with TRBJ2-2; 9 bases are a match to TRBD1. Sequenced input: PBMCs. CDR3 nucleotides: TGTGCCAGCAGCTTGGACAGGGGCACCGGGGAGCTGTTTTTT. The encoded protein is CASSLDRGTGELFF.